The 32 T cell receptor beta chains in this list originate from one sample, sequenced in a study of T cell responses to AZD1222 COVID-19 vaccine. Libraries were prepared by immunoSEQ multiplex PCR; TCRdb keeps only in-frame clonotypes and omits some of them. The sample yields about 110,000 clones, 85% to 90% seen once. The material sequenced was peripheral blood, taken 28 days after the second AZD1222 dose. Receptors originate from an adult who received the AZD1222 COVID-19 vaccine.

V and J are TRBV12-3 or TRBV12-4 and TRBJ1-2, with no clear D. This CDR3 is 12 amino acids long. The V gene lost 6 bases and the J gene lost 8 bases, with 13 bases spanning the gap. The CDR3 DNA is TGTGCCAGCAGCAGGACCATGGGAGGCTACACCTTC. Its protein product is CASSRTMGGYTF.

In its sample, this clone was seen a few times. The CDR3 DNA follows: TGTGCCAGCAGCTTGGGACTAGCGGGGACCGGTGAGCAGTTCTTC. Translating it yields CASSLGLAGTGEQFF. The rearrangement uses TRBV5-4 and TRBJ2-1, with TRBD2 matching 11 bases. V lost 0 bases to trimming and J lost 9 bases; unmatched junction nucleotides: 5. This CDR3 has 15 amino acids. Germline CDR1 and CDR2: SGHNT and YYREEE (reference sequence).

This chain links TRBV3-1 (or the pseudogene TRBV3-2) with TRBJ1-4, with D perhaps matching TRBD1 (6 bases). CDR3 length: 15 residues. Germline CDR1 is LGHDT and CDR2 is YNNKEL (reference sequence). V was clipped by 4 bases and J by 5 bases, with 14 bases between them. DNA for the CDR3: TGTGCCAGCAGCCCCACCTCCAGGGGAAATGAAAAACTGTTTTTT. It encodes CASSPTSRGNEKLFF.

This clone was seen only a few times. This sequence joins TRBV3-1 (or the pseudogene TRBV3-2) and TRBJ2-5; D not certain. Per the germline V gene, CDR1 is LGHDT and CDR2 is YNNKEL (reference sequence). The ends were cut back, 6 bases at V and 4 bases at J, with 9 bases in the middle. The length of the CDR3 is 12 residues. The CDR3 nucleotides read TGTGCCAGCAGGCATAGAGGAGAGACCCAGTACTTC. Its translation: CASRHRGETQYF.

The V gene is TRBV19, the J gene TRBJ1-1; D possibly corresponds to TRBD1 (5 bases). The V and J ends lost 6 bases and 6 bases respectively, with 17 bases between them. The CDR3 totals 14 residues. From germline, CDR1 is LNHDA and CDR2 SQIVND (reference sequence). The CDR3 reads CASSSGHSLAEAFF. The CDR3, as DNA: TGTGCCAGTAGCTCTGGACATTCGCTAGCTGAAGCTTTCTTT.

This clone has just a few counts. The rearrangement links TRBV25-1 to TRBJ2-5, with D possibly matching TRBD1 (5 bases). The length of the CDR3 is 14 residues. Trimming removed 4 bases at V and 5 bases at J, with 14 bases between. Germline loops: CDR1 MGHDK, CDR2 SYGVNS. CDR3 region: CASSGLVGRETQYF. CDR3 coding DNA: TGTGCCAGCAGTGGGCTGGTGGGGCGGGAGACCCAGTACTTC.

The chain couples TRBV19 to TRBJ2-6; the match to TRBD1 covers 12 bases. The CDR3 runs to 19 residues. The germline gives CDR1 LNHDA, CDR2 SQIVND (reference sequence). Trimming took 7 bases from V and 2 from J; bases not matched to a gene: 12. The CDR3 here is CASNPSRGQGATGANVLTF. DNA of the CDR3: TGTGCCAGTAATCCCTCGAGGGGACAGGGGGCAACTGGGGCCAACGTCCTGACTTTC.

This clone was counted between two and nine times. This rearrangement joins TRBV7-6 to TRBJ2-1, with 8 bases identical to TRBD2. Losses at the gene ends were 1 base for V and 0 bases for J; bases not matched to a gene: 5. The CDR3 contains 17 residues. Germline CDR1 is SGHVS and CDR2 is FNYEAQ. The CDR3, as DNA: TGTGCCAGCAGCTTAGGCCCAGCGGGAGACTCCTACAATGAGCAGTTCTTC. Encoded protein: CASSLGPAGDSYNEQFF.

The V gene is TRBV12-3 or TRBV12-4, the J gene TRBJ1-1; 8 positions agree with TRBD1. The CDR3 runs 13 residues. The J segment lost 5 bases and the V segment lost 5 bases, leaving 4 bases of the junction unmatched. The CDR3 region has the DNA TGTGCCAGCAGTGTGGACAGGGAGACTGAAGCTTTCTTT. Amino acids: CASSVDRETEAFF.

The chain couples TRBV27 to TRBJ1-2, with D possibly TRBD1 on 5 matching bases. This CDR3 spans 15 amino acids. Germline V lookup: CDR1 MNHEY, CDR2 SMNVEV (reference sequence). The V end lost 4 bases, the J end lost 0 bases, and 12 bases lay between the germline ends. The DNA of the CDR3 is TGTGCCAGCAGTTCGACAGTTCGAGCTAACTATGGCTACACCTTC. Amino acids: CASSSTVRANYGYTF.

This clone was detected once. The chain has TRBV30 and TRBJ1-1, with D perhaps TRBD1 (5 bases). The length of the CDR3 is 15 residues. V was shortened by 0 bases and J by 1 base, with 12 bases between the two germline ends. Germline-derived CDR1 and CDR2 are GTSNPN and SVGIG (reference sequence). CDR3 residues: CAWSVDRQGNTEAFF. CDR3 coding DNA: TGTGCCTGGAGTGTAGATCGGCAGGGGAACACTGAAGCTTTCTTT.

This chain joins TRBV18 and TRBJ2-7; 7 bases agree with TRBD1. The CDR3 is 14 residues long. Germline CDR1 reads KGHSH; CDR2 reads LQKENI. Germline trimming cut 7 bases from V and 5 bases from J; bases unmatched to any gene: 11. The CDR3 spells CASYLGAGGNEQYF. CDR3 nucleotides: TGTGCCAGCTACCTCGGGGCAGGGGGTAACGAGCAGTACTTC. Drawing the rest from reference TRBV18 and TRBJ2-7, the complete variable domain is NAGVMQNPRHLVRRRGQEARLRCSPMKGHSHVYWYRQLPEEGLKFMVYLQKENIIDESGMPKERFSAEFPKEGPSILRIQQVVRGDSAAYFCASYLGAGGNEQYFGPGTRLTVT.

This clone was observed a handful of times. The J gene is TRBJ1-4, the V gene TRBV11-2; D unclear. The CDR3 loop spans 14 amino acids. Germline lookup yields CDR1 SGHAT and CDR2 FQNNGV. Between the trimmed V and J ends, which lost 1 base and 5 bases, there was a span of 8 bases. The CDR3 sequence is CASSLAGYNEKLFF. DNA of the CDR3: TGTGCCAGCAGCTTAGCGGGTTACAATGAAAAACTGTTTTTT.

The CDR3 spells CASSFAGGSYNEQFF. The CDR3 coding sequence is TGCGCCAGCAGCTTCGCGGGAGGCTCCTACAATGAGCAGTTCTTC. The chain employs TRBV5-1 and TRBJ2-1; 8 bases match TRBD2. The V gene's germline CDR1 is SGHRS and CDR2 YFSETQ. V lost 2 bases to trimming and J lost 0 bases; unmatched junction nucleotides: 1. This CDR3 is 15 amino acids long.

This rearrangement joins TRBV6-4 to TRBJ2-1; 10 bases line up with TRBD2. CDR3 length: 15 amino acids. With 4 bases clipped from V and 0 bases from J, the junction kept 0 bases outside the gene matches. Germline CDR1 MRHNA, CDR2 SNTAGT. For the CDR3, the DNA is TGTGCCAGCAGTGGGACTAGCGGCTCCTACAATGAGCAGTTCTTC. It specifies CASSGTSGSYNEQFF.

The J gene is TRBJ1-5, the V gene TRBV27; 10 positions agree with TRBD1. Germline V gene lookup returns CDR1 MNHEY and CDR2 SMNVEV (reference sequence). Trimming took 5 bases from V and 2 from J; bases not matched to a gene: 3. The CDR3 has 15 residues. The CDR3 nucleotides are TGTGCCAGCAGTCCCGGGACAGGGGGCAATCAGCCCCAGCATTTT. This translates into CASSPGTGGNQPQHF.

The chain recombines TRBV18 with TRBJ2-3; 13 bases line up with TRBD2. The CDR3 contains 18 residues. The germline V gene has CDR1 KGHSH and CDR2 LQKENI. Trimming took 3 bases from V and 3 from J; bases not matched to a gene: 9. The CDR3: CASSPPPGLAGLTDTQYF. The CDR3 DNA sequence: TGTGCCAGCTCACCCCCTCCGGGACTAGCGGGGTTAACAGATACGCAGTATTTT.

V and J are TRBV7-2 and TRBJ2-5; 11 positions agree with TRBD1. J was trimmed by 1 base and V by 5 bases; bases with no gene match: 6. Germline values: CDR1 SGHTA, CDR2 FQGNSA. This CDR3 has 16 amino acids. CDR3 nucleotide sequence: TGTGCCAGCAGCCCACCGGGGACAGGGGGCCAAGAGACCCAGTACTTC. Its translation: CASSPPGTGGQETQYF.

The chain carries TRBV24-1 and TRBJ2-7, with D perhaps matching TRBD1 or TRBD2 (6 bases each). CDR3 size: 18 residues. The germline gives CDR1 KGHDR, CDR2 SFDVKD. The ends were cut back, 0 bases at V and 2 bases at J, with 19 bases in the middle. The chain's CDR3 is CATSDLPRGLALTYEQYF. Written as DNA, the CDR3 is TGTGCCACCAGTGATTTGCCTCGGGGGCTAGCCCTTACCTACGAGCAGTACTTC.

The chain has TRBV7-2 and TRBJ2-2, with no clear D. The germline V gene has CDR1 SGHTA and CDR2 FQGNSA. Trimming cost V 6 bases and J 10 bases, with 12 bases left between them. There are 12 residues in the CDR3. This CDR3 is CASSSPPAELFF. The CDR3 bases are TGTGCCAGCAGTTCCCCTCCGGCGGAGCTGTTTTTT.

This clone was seen once. This sequence joins TRBV6-1 and TRBJ2-2; D is unresolved. Deletions cut 0 bases from V and 6 bases from J, with 11 bases between. The CDR3 has 15 amino acids. In germline, CDR1 is MNHNS, CDR2 SASEGT. This CDR3 is CASSEAGRASGELFF. The DNA of the CDR3 is TGTGCCAGCAGTGAAGCGGGAAGGGCCTCCGGGGAGCTGTTTTTT.

The rearrangement uses TRBV24-1 and TRBJ1-2, with no clear D. This CDR3 spans 14 amino acids. Trimming removed 5 bases at V and 3 bases at J, with 12 bases between. Germline loops: CDR1 KGHDR, CDR2 SFDVKD. The CDR3 sequence is CATSVDGGDYGYTF. The CDR3 DNA reads TGTGCCACCAGTGTGGACGGAGGAGACTATGGCTACACCTTC.

This chain joins TRBV6-6 and TRBJ1-6; 8 bases map to TRBD1. Germline V gene sequence: CDR1 MNHNY, CDR2 SVGAGI (reference sequence). The CDR3 loop spans 14 amino acids. V lost 7 bases to trimming and J lost 9 bases; unmatched junction nucleotides: 8. The CDR3, as DNA: TGTGCCAGCATCAGGACAGGGCCGGGTTCACCCCTCCACTTT. This sequence encodes CASIRTGPGSPLHF.

J is TRBJ1-6 and V is TRBV30; D gene unclear. The germline V gene encodes CDR1 GTSNPN and CDR2 SVGIG (reference sequence). The V and J ends lost 3 bases and 6 bases respectively, with 3 bases between them. The CDR3 loop spans 11 amino acids. CDR3 sequence (DNA): TGTGCCTGGAGGAGTAATTCACCCCTCCACTTT. Amino acid sequence: CAWRSNSPLHF.

This rearrangement joins TRBV6-5 to TRBJ2-2; 8 positions agree with TRBD1. CDR1 is MNHEY and CDR2 is SVGAGI in the germline V gene. Trimming removed 7 bases from V and 6 bases from J; junction bases left unmatched: 10. There are 15 residues in the CDR3. The CDR3 region is CASTLDRVTAGELFF. DNA of the CDR3: TGTGCCAGCACCTTGGACAGGGTTACAGCCGGGGAGCTGTTTTTT.

J is TRBJ2-7 and V is TRBV5-8; D perhaps matches TRBD2 (6 bases). Trimming shortened V by 5 bases and J by 3 bases, and 18 bases separated the two germline ends. The germline V gene encodes CDR1 SGHTS and CDR2 YDEGEE. This CDR3 contains 15 residues. The CDR3 region has the DNA TGTGCCAGCAGTCGTACCGCCGGGACTCACTACGAGCAGTACTTC. It encodes CASSRTAGTHYEQYF.

The chain is built from TRBV18 and TRBJ2-7; TRBD1 is a possible D gene (5 bases). The CDR3 covers 15 residues. V was clipped by 0 bases and J by 4 bases, with 13 bases between them. CDR1 and CDR2 (germline): KGHSH, LQKENI. The CDR3 is CASSPPSRVNYEQYF. DNA for the CDR3: TGTGCCAGCTCACCACCTAGCAGGGTTAATTACGAGCAGTACTTC.

The chain couples TRBV6-8 to TRBJ1-6; perhaps TRBD1 as D (6 bases). Trimming stripped 7 bases from V and 9 bases from J, with 16 bases between. In germline, CDR1 is MNHGY, CDR2 SAAAGT. The CDR3 consists of 14 residues. The CDR3 sequence is CASTHGPRGSPLHF. In DNA form, the CDR3 reads TGTGCCAGCACCCACGGGCCCAGGGGTTCACCCCTCCACTTT.

The rearrangement joins TRBV18 to TRBJ2-7; TRBD2 matches 9 bases. The CDR3 spans 17 residues. V was pared by 4 bases and J by 8 bases, with 18 bases of the junction left unmatched. Germline lookup yields CDR1 KGHSH and CDR2 LQKENI. For the CDR3, the DNA is TGTGCCAGCTCACAGAACTCAGGTAGCGGGAGCAGCGAAAAGCAGTACTTC. The encoded protein is CASSQNSGSGSSEKQYF.

The rearrangement uses TRBV18 and TRBJ2-7; D is perhaps TRBD1 (7 bases). The length of the CDR3 is 14 residues. Germline-derived CDR1 and CDR2 are KGHSH and LQKENI. Trimming pared 5 bases from V and 5 bases from J, leaving 16 bases between. The CDR3 protein is CASSMTGRSDEQYF. CDR3 sequence (DNA): TGTGCCAGCTCAATGACAGGGAGGAGTGACGAGCAGTACTTC.

The V gene is TRBV24-1, the J gene TRBJ2-7; unclear D gene. This CDR3 has 13 amino acids. Looked up from germline, CDR1 is KGHDR and CDR2 is SFDVKD. Trimming took off 2 bases at V and 0 bases at J, with 4 bases between the two ends. CDR3 sequence (DNA): TGTGCCACCAGTGATTCAAGCTCCTACGAGCAGTACTTC. It translates to CATSDSSSYEQYF.

This chain connects TRBV9 to TRBJ2-2; D is unclear. The CDR3 runs 14 residues. CDR1 is SGDLS and CDR2 is YYNGEE in the germline V gene. Trimming left V 2 bases short and J 4 bases short, with 9 bases between. DNA of the CDR3: TGTGCCAGCAGCGTCGGCACACTCACCGGGGAGCTGTTTTTT. Its translation: CASSVGTLTGELFF. The whole variable domain, filled in from reference TRBV9 and TRBJ2-2, reads DSGVTQTPKHLITATGQRVTLRCSPRSGDLSVYWYQQSLDQGLQFLIQYYNGEERAKGNILERFSAQQFPDLHSELNLSSLELGDSALYFCASSVGTLTGELFFGEGSRLTVL.